Sequencing of this T cell receptor beta chain was carried out in a study of blood T cell repertoires in COVID-19. The wider study: Spain, Italy and the United States supplied samples that represented acute and convalescent COVID-19. T cells, B-cell-depleted T cells, or PBMCs provided the cDNA or gDNA that served as material.

Per the original methods: Amplification with reference gene primers provided the estimates of nucleated cell counts. Repertoires were generated with immunoSEQ multiplex PCR, while TCRdb's copy carries only in-frame clones and drops some. That table is the source of V, J and clone size, and D and trimming were worked out from the DNA. Of approximately 61,000 clones listed, 70% to 85% were seen once; the top ten hold around 6%. Germline V CDR1 and CDR2: SGHRS, YFSETQ. The V gene lost 4 bases and the J gene lost 4 bases, with 14 bases spanning the gap. The CDR3 loop spans 14 amino acids. This receptor was identified in a woman in her 70s with acute or convalescent COVID-19. The V call is TRBV5-1, the J call TRBJ1-2, with D perhaps TRBD1 (6 bases). Sequencing input: peripheral blood. CDR3 sequence reads: CASSPSGQTYGYTF. CDR3 DNA: TGCGCCAGCAGCCCATCCGGACAGACCTATGGCTACACCTTC.